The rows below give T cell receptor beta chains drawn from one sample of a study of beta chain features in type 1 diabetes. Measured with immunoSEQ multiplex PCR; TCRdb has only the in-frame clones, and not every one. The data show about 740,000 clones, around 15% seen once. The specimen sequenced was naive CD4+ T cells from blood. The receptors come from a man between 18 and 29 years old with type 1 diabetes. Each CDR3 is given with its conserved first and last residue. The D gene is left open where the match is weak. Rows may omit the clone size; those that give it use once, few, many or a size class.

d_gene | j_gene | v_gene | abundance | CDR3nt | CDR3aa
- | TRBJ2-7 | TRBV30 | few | TGTGCCTGGAGTCTGGGGGGACCCTACGAGCAGTACTTC | CAWSLGGPYEQYF
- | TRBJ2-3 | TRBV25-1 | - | TGTGCCAGCAGTTGGGGTAGCACAGATACGCAGTATTTT | CASSWGSTDTQYF
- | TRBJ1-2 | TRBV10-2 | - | TGCGCCAGCAGTGAGTCAGGGGGTAAATATGGCTACACCTTC | CASSESGGKYGYTF
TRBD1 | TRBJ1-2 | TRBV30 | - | TGTGCCTGGAGTGTAGACAGGGTTGGCTACACCTTC | CAWSVDRVGYTF
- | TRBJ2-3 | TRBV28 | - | TGTGCCAGCAGACCAAGGCCGGATACGCAGTATTTT | CASRPRPDTQYF
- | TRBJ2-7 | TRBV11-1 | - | TGTGCCAGCAGCTACAGGGAGAGCTCCTACGAGCAGTACTTC | CASSYRESSYEQYF
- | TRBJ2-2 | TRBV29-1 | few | TGCAGCGTTGGGGCCTCCTGGGCCGGGGAGCTGTTTTTT | CSVGASWAGELFF
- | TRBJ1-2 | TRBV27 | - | TGTGCCAGCAGAGGGCGGGGACCGGAGGGCTACACCTTC | CASRGRGPEGYTF
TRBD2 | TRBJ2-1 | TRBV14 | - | TGTGCCAGCAGCCCCTTGACTAGCGGAAACTACAATGAGCAGTTCTTC | CASSPLTSGNYNEQFF
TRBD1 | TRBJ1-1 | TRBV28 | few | TGTGCCAGCAGTTCGGGACAGGGGAACACTGAAGCTTTCTTT | CASSSGQGNTEAFF
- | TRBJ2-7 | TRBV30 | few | TGTGCCTGGAACGACGACACCTCCCCTCACGAGCAGTACTTC | CAWNDDTSPHEQYF
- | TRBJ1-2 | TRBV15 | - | TGTGCCACCAGCAGAGAAACCCGCCCTCCTGGGGGCTACACCTTC | CATSRETRPPGGYTF
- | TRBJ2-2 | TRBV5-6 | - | TGTGCCAGCAGCTTGGAGGGGACCCGCACCGGGGAGCTGTTTTTT | CASSLEGTRTGELFF
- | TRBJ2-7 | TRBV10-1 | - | TGCGCCAGCAGTGGGACGGATTCCTACGAGCAGTACTTC | CASSGTDSYEQYF
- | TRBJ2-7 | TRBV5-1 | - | TGCGCCAGCAGCTCTAACCCTGGCTGGAACGAGCAGTACTTC | CASSSNPGWNEQYF
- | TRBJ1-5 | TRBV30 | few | TGTGCCTGGAGTGTGGAGGGGGATGGACAGCAGCATTTT | CAWSVEGDGQQHF
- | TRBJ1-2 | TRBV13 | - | TGTGCCAGCAGCTTAGCCGGACAGACCTATGGCTACACCTTC | CASSLAGQTYGYTF
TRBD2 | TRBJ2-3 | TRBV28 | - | TGTGCCAGCAGTTTATCGGCGGGGGTCCCAGATACGCAGTATTTT | CASSLSAGVPDTQYF
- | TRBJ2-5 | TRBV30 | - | TGTGCCTGGGACGTTGGGGAGACCCAGTACTTC | CAWDVGETQYF
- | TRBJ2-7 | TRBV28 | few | TGTGCCAGCAGTTTAATGACCTACGAGCAGTACTTC | CASSLMTYEQYF
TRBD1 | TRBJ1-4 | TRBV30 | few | TGTGCCACTACCGGGACAGGGAATGAAAAACTGTTTTTT | CATTGTGNEKLFF
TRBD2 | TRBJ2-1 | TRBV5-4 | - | TGTGCCAGCAGCTTGTCGACTAGCGGGGTCTACAATGAGCAGTTCTTC | CASSLSTSGVYNEQFF
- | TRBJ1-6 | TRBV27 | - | TGTGCCAGCAGTTCCAGGGAGTGGAGCTCCTATAATTCACCCCTCCACTTT | CASSSREWSSYNSPLHF